Listed here are 9 T cell receptor beta chains from one sample, sequenced in a study of technical replicates of blood from four donors (dated by TCRdb to about 2017). Library preparation used the immunoSEQ multiplex PCR assay. Here the immuneACCESS table is served through TCRdb, limited to in-frame sequences with V and J called. Missing clones are a known gap in these copies; in checked studies unresolved V genes cover under half, and the rest lacks a known reason. The sample profile shows around 83,000 clones; approximately 93% of them were found once. Of the sample, around 0.25% is held by the ten largest clones. Sequencing input: T cells isolated from PBMCs. Receptor source: a human donor in good health.

The V and J genes are TRBV5-1 and TRBJ1-5; TRBD1 aligns across 7 bases. Germline V gene sequence: CDR1 SGHRS, CDR2 YFSETQ. V trimming: 4 bases; J trimming: 6 bases; junction bases outside the gene matches: 4. The CDR3 length is 13 residues. CDR3 DNA sequence: TGCGCCAGCAGCCCAGAGGGGGCTCAGCCCCAGCATTTT. It is translated as CASSPEGAQPQHF.

The chain combines TRBV7-9 with TRBJ1-2; TRBD1 matches 11 bases. V dropped 3 bases and J dropped 8; count of bases not matched to a gene: 17. The CDR3 contains 18 residues. Germline loops: CDR1 SEHNR, CDR2 FQNEAQ (reference sequence). CDR3 in DNA: TGTGCCAGCAGCTTCGCGGGGGGTCCGGGACAGGGGGAAGGCGGCTACACCTTC. Translating gives CASSFAGGPGQGEGGYTF.

The rearrangement links TRBV4-1 to TRBJ2-5; 7 nucleotides agree with TRBD2. The trim removed 0 bases at V and 10 bases at J, leaving 17 bases unmatched. This CDR3 has 17 amino acids. Germline lookup yields CDR1 MGHRA and CDR2 YSYEKL. CDR3: CASSQEPPGGMIFDQYF. The CDR3, as DNA: TGCGCCAGCAGCCAAGAGCCCCCCGGGGGGATGATTTTCGACCAGTACTTC.

The J gene is TRBJ2-3, the V gene TRBV29-1, with TRBD2 matching over 10 bases. The CDR3 is 15 amino acids. V lost 3 bases to trimming and J lost 4 bases; unmatched junction nucleotides: 7. Germline CDR1 reads SQVTM; CDR2 reads ANQGSEA. The CDR3 spells CSVEVAGGRADTQYF. CDR3 coding DNA: TGCAGCGTTGAGGTAGCGGGGGGCCGGGCAGATACGCAGTATTTT.

V and J are TRBV28 and TRBJ2-2; 7 bases map to TRBD2. CDR1 and CDR2 (germline): MDHEN, SYDVKM. This CDR3 has 15 amino acids. V lost 3 bases and J lost 5; bases outside the gene matches: 6. CDR3 in DNA: TGTGCCAGCAGTTTGGGCGGGAGATGGACCGGGGAGCTGTTTTTT. Residues: CASSLGGRWTGELFF. Full variable domain (remainder filled in from reference TRBV28 and TRBJ2-2): DVKVTQSSRYLVKRTGEKVFLECVQDMDHENMFWYRQDPGLGLRLIYFSYDVKMKEKGDIPEGYSVSREKKERFSLILESASTNQTSMYLCASSLGGRWTGELFFGEGSRLTVL.

J is TRBJ2-7 and V is TRBV7-2, with 10 bases identical to TRBD2. The CDR3 length is 16 residues. Germline lookup yields CDR1 SGHTA and CDR2 FQGNSA. The V segment lost 5 bases and the J segment 0 bases; nucleotides outside the gene matches: 7. CDR3 DNA: TGTGCCAGCAGCCAGAGGACTAGCGGAATCTCCTACGAGCAGTACTTC. Translation: CASSQRTSGISYEQYF.

This chain links TRBV7-9 with TRBJ2-3; 16 nucleotides match TRBD2. The junction had 5 bases not matched to a gene; V was cut back by 5 bases and J by 0 bases. Germline CDR1 reads SEHNR; CDR2 reads FQNEAQ (reference sequence). The CDR3 loop spans 18 amino acids. In nucleotides, the CDR3 is TGTGCCAGCAGCCCCGGGACTAGCGGGGGGGGAAGCACAGATACGCAGTATTTT. Translation gives CASSPGTSGGGSTDTQYF.

The rearrangement uses TRBV2 and TRBJ1-1, with a possible D match to TRBD1 (6 bases). The germline V and J ends were trimmed by 7 bases and 5 bases, with 17 bases remaining between them. In germline, CDR1 is SNHLY, CDR2 FYNNEI. The CDR3 contains 14 residues. The CDR3 DNA follows: TGTGCCAGCACGAAAGGGGGGGGCTCTACTGAAGCTTTCTTT. Residues: CASTKGGGSTEAFF. The full variable domain, with the rest looked up from reference TRBV2 and TRBJ1-1, is EPEVTQTPSHQVTQMGQEVILRCVPISNHLYFYWYRQILGQKVEFLVSFYNNEISEKSEIFDDQFSVERPDGSNFTLKIRSTKLEDSAMYFCASTKGGGSTEAFFGQGTRLTVV.

The J gene is TRBJ2-3, the V gene TRBV27; 11 bases line up with TRBD2. Germline CDR1 reads MNHEY; CDR2 reads SMNVEV (reference sequence). After removal of 4 bases from V and 0 bases from J, the junction contained 15 bases not matched to a gene. The CDR3 is 20 amino acids. The CDR3 sequence: CASSSRLAGNQETSTDTQYF. The CDR3 bases are TGTGCCAGCAGTTCCAGACTAGCGGGAAACCAGGAAACTAGCACAGATACGCAGTATTTT.